Presented here are 25 T cell receptor beta chains from one specimen sequenced in a study of response to subunit inactivated influenza vaccine. TCRdb reprocessed the RT-PCR reads with MiXCR, giving one entry per CDR3 protein. Of about 780,000 distinct CDR3 sequences listed, around a sixth were seen once; the top ten hold approximately 11%. This sample comprised PBMCs from blood, obtained around 5 days after vaccination. Receptors were obtained from a man over 45 who received an inactivated influenza vaccine.

This clonotype has a handful of counts. The chain couples TRBV7-9 to TRBJ2-7; D unresolved. Germline values: CDR1 SEHNR, CDR2 FQNEAQ (reference sequence). This CDR3 comprises 15 residues. V was shortened by 1 base and J by 0 bases, with 10 bases between the two germline ends. This CDR3 reads CASSLGRALSYEQYF. The CDR3 DNA sequence: TGTGCCAGCAGCTTAGGCCGGGCCCTCTCCTACGAGCAGTACTTC.

This clonotype showed up just a few times. V and J are TRBV5-1 and TRBJ2-7, with 7 bases lining up with TRBD1. V shed 3 bases and J 1 base; nucleotides not matched to a gene: 7. The CDR3 has 15 amino acids. Germline V gene data show CDR1 as SGHRS and CDR2 as YFSETQ. The CDR3 coding sequence is TGCGCCAGCAGCTCAAACCCGGGACAGTCCTACGAGCAGTACTTC. Translation: CASSSNPGQSYEQYF.

This clonotype showed up just a few times. The chain employs TRBV12-3 or TRBV12-4 and TRBJ1-1; D is possibly TRBD1 (6 bases). The germline V and J ends were trimmed by 6 bases and 8 bases, with 10 bases remaining between them. This CDR3 comprises 11 residues. CDR3 in amino acids: CASSKTGEAFF. The CDR3 bases are TGTGCCAGCAGCAAAACAGGGGAAGCTTTCTTT.

The chain employs TRBV29-1 and TRBJ2-3, with 13 bases matching TRBD2. After removal of 7 bases from V and 9 bases from J, the junction contained 7 bases not matched to a gene. Germline-derived CDR1 and CDR2 are SQVTM and ANQGSEA. The CDR3 loop spans 13 amino acids. CDR3 sequence: CSAPTSGRGTQYF. CDR3 coding DNA: TGCAGCGCTCCTACTAGCGGGAGGGGAACGCAGTATTTT.

The rearrangement links TRBV4-1 to TRBJ2-3; no firm D call. The CDR3 has 15 residues. Germline-derived CDR1 and CDR2 are MGHRA and YSYEKL. The V end was cut by 5 bases, the J end by 0 bases, with 12 bases between. The DNA for the CDR3 is TGCGCCAGCAGCGCACGCGGACCTAGCACAGATACGCAGTATTTT. This encodes CASSARGPSTDTQYF.

This clonotype occurred many times. The chain is built from TRBV12-3 or TRBV12-4 and TRBJ2-1; weak D call: TRBD2 (5 bases). With 2 bases removed from V and 5 bases from J, the gap between germline ends came to 7 bases. The CDR3 is made up of 13 amino acids. The CDR3 loop is CASSLQEDNEQFF. As DNA, the CDR3 is TGTGCCAGCAGTTTACAGGAGGACAATGAGCAGTTCTTC.

The rearrangement uses TRBV24-1 and TRBJ2-3; D unclear. The CDR3 runs to 15 residues. Trimming cost V 7 bases and J 2 bases, with 15 bases left between them. Per germline, CDR1 KGHDR and CDR2 SFDVKD. The CDR3 is CATRDAKGITDTQYF. The CDR3 coding sequence is TGTGCCACCAGGGACGCGAAGGGTATCACAGATACGCAGTATTTT.

V gene TRBV5-4 combines with J gene TRBJ2-7, with 9 positions matching TRBD1. The V and J ends lost 4 bases and 6 bases, in that order; junction bases with no gene match: 11. There are 15 residues in the CDR3. Germline V lookup: CDR1 SGHNT, CDR2 YYREEE (reference sequence). CDR3 protein: CASSITTGTGREQYF. The CDR3, as DNA: TGTGCCAGCAGCATAACTACCGGGACAGGGCGCGAGCAGTACTTC.

The rearrangement uses TRBV9 and TRBJ1-2, with 9 bases identical to TRBD1. Germline CDR1 reads SGDLS; CDR2 reads YYNGEE. Trimming cost V 6 bases and J 4 bases; bases outside gene matches: 4. The CDR3 extends over 13 amino acids. Here the CDR3 DNA reads TGTGCCAGCATCGCGACAGGGGGCTATGGCTACACCTTC. Its protein is CASIATGGYGYTF.

This clonotype was seen ten or more times. The chain carries TRBV15 and TRBJ2-1; D is ambiguous. CDR3 size: 13 residues. Per the germline V gene, CDR1 is LNHNV and CDR2 is YYDKDF (reference sequence). Trimming took off 5 bases at V and 2 bases at J, with 7 bases between the two ends. The CDR3 DNA sequence: TGTGCCACCAGCTACCGTGCCTACAATGAGCAGTTCTTC. Protein sequence: CATSYRAYNEQFF.

The table lists this clonotype with a few counts. The chain uses TRBV20-1 and TRBJ2-7; TRBD2 aligns across 10 bases. The CDR3 contains 14 residues. The trim removed 6 bases at V and 2 bases at J, leaving 7 bases unmatched. Germline V CDR1 and CDR2: DFQATT, SNEGSKA (reference sequence). Here the CDR3 reads CSAKSGGATYEQYF. The CDR3 nucleotides are TGCAGTGCCAAAAGCGGGGGGGCCACCTACGAGCAGTACTTC.

The chain has TRBV20-1 and TRBJ2-5; D is perhaps TRBD1 or TRBD2 (7 bases each). V was cut by 7 bases and J by 3 bases, with 15 bases left in between. The CDR3 is 13 amino acids. CDR1 is DFQATT and CDR2 is SNEGSKA in the germline V gene (reference sequence). The chain's CDR3 is CSVRGLAEETQYF. CDR3 coding DNA: TGCAGTGTTAGGGGGCTAGCGGAAGAGACCCAGTACTTC.

This clonotype showed up just a few times. V gene TRBV24-1 combines with J gene TRBJ2-7, with D possibly matching TRBD2 (6 bases). Germline V CDR1 and CDR2: KGHDR, SFDVKD. Trimming cost V 6 bases and J 0 bases, with 8 bases left between them. CDR3 size: 13 residues. The CDR3 is CATSSGDSYEQYF. The CDR3 DNA reads as TGTGCCACCAGTTCGGGGGACTCCTACGAGCAGTACTTC.

This clonotype was counted a few times. The CDR3 DNA sequence: TGTGCCAGCAGCTTAAAACCGACAGGGAATAGCAATCAGCCCCAGCATTTT. This translates into CASSLKPTGNSNQPQHF. J is TRBJ1-5 and V is TRBV7-2, with 7 bases identical to TRBD1. CDR3 length: 17 amino acids. V was clipped by 2 bases and J by 0 bases; unmatched bases: 7. From germline, CDR1 is SGHTA and CDR2 FQGNSA.

The gene calls are TRBV6-4 and TRBJ2-2; D might be TRBD2 (5 bases). The CDR3 runs 14 residues. Germline V gene data show CDR1 as MRHNA and CDR2 as SNTAGT. Trimming removed 3 bases from V and 3 bases from J, with 8 bases in between. The CDR3 spells CASSEEGDTGELFF. In DNA, the CDR3 is TGTGCCAGCAGTGAAGAGGGTGACACCGGGGAGCTGTTTTTT.

A few counts support this clonotype. The gene calls are TRBV10-3 and TRBJ2-2; 9 nucleotides align to TRBD2. Germline lookup yields CDR1 ENHRY and CDR2 SYGVKD. This CDR3 region has 16 residues. V shed 8 bases, J shed 0 bases, and the junction held 7 bases outside the gene matches. In DNA form, the CDR3 reads TGTGCCATCTCGTCTAGCGGGGTCGCGAACACCGGGGAGCTGTTTTTT. This sequence encodes CAISSSGVANTGELFF.

The chain uses TRBV20-1 and TRBJ2-1; 9 bases map to TRBD2. Germline CDR1 DFQATT, CDR2 SNEGSKA (reference sequence). The CDR3 loop spans 14 amino acids. The V and J ends lost 5 bases and 9 bases, in that order; junction bases with no gene match: 11. CDR3 loop: CSARQLAGSGEQFF. The CDR3 DNA sequence: TGCAGTGCTCGCCAGCTAGCGGGGTCCGGTGAGCAGTTCTTC.

V gene TRBV20-1 combines with J gene TRBJ2-7, with 8 bases lining up with TRBD1. This CDR3 spans 14 amino acids. Germline CDR1 is DFQATT and CDR2 is SNEGSKA (reference sequence). Germline trimming cut 5 bases from V and 5 bases from J; bases unmatched to any gene: 11. DNA of the CDR3: TGCAGTGCTGGGGGGTGGCAGGGGGCACACGAGCAGTACTTC. Its translation is CSAGGWQGAHEQYF.

The chain combines TRBV28 with TRBJ2-7, with 9 bases matching TRBD2. This CDR3 is 16 amino acids long. V lost 7 bases and J lost 3; bases outside the gene matches: 13. From germline, CDR1 is MDHEN and CDR2 SYDVKM. The CDR3 DNA reads as TGTGCCAGCACCCAGTATAGCGGGAGTGTGGTCTACGAGCAGTACTTC. The encoded protein is CASTQYSGSVVYEQYF.

V is TRBV19 and J is TRBJ1-1; 7 positions match TRBD1. V gave up 5 bases and J gave up 2 bases; unmatched junction bases: 8. This CDR3 contains 15 residues. Germline loops: CDR1 LNHDA, CDR2 SQIVND (reference sequence). The CDR3 sequence: CASSGPGTANTEAFF. In DNA form, the CDR3 reads TGTGCCAGTAGTGGTCCGGGGACAGCTAACACTGAAGCTTTCTTT. Full variable domain (rest looked up from reference TRBV19 and TRBJ1-1): DGGITQSPKYLFRKEGQNVTLSCEQNLNHDAMYWYRQDPGQGLRLIYYSQIVNDFQKGDIAEGYSVSREKKESFPLTVTSAQKNPTAFYLCASSGPGTANTEAFFGQGTRLTVV.

The genes are TRBV10-3 and TRBJ2-2; D ambiguous. The germline V and J ends were trimmed by 1 base and 7 bases, with 10 bases remaining between them. Germline V gene lookup returns CDR1 ENHRY and CDR2 SYGVKD. The CDR3 has 14 residues. The CDR3 DNA is TGTGCCATCAGTGAGTGGTCTTCACGCGGGGAGCTGTTTTTT. Its translation is CAISEWSSRGELFF.

The rearrangement uses TRBV4-3 and TRBJ1-2; D not certain. This CDR3 comprises 15 residues. Per the germline V gene, CDR1 is LGHNA and CDR2 is YSLEER. V was cut by 0 bases and J by 5 bases, with 13 bases left in between. Here the CDR3 DNA reads TGCGCCAGCAGCCAAGATTATCGCCAGAAATATGGCTACACCTTC. It specifies CASSQDYRQKYGYTF.

The chain has TRBV3-1 and TRBJ2-1; 12 bases map to TRBD2. Germline CDR1 LGHDT, CDR2 YNNKEL (reference sequence). The V segment lost 0 bases and the J segment 4 bases; nucleotides outside the gene matches: 4. This CDR3 region has 17 residues. CDR3 region: CASSQDWTSGIYNEQFF. CDR3 bases: TGTGCCAGCAGCCAAGATTGGACTAGCGGGATTTACAATGAGCAGTTCTTC.

This clonotype was detected many times. The chain carries TRBV6-5 and TRBJ2-7; D remains ambiguous. V was clipped by 7 bases and J by 4 bases, with 8 bases between them. From germline, CDR1 is MNHEY and CDR2 SVGAGI. The CDR3 loop spans 11 amino acids. CDR3 amino acids: CASTFKYEQYF. As DNA, the CDR3 is TGTGCCAGCACTTTTAAATACGAGCAGTACTTC.

This clonotype has more than one count but fewer than ten. The chain has TRBV15 and TRBJ1-2, with D possibly matching TRBD1 (5 bases). Germline CDR1 LNHNV, CDR2 YYDKDF (reference sequence). CDR3 length equals 13 residues. Trimming pared 1 base from V and 10 bases from J, leaving 13 bases between. CDR3 coding DNA: TGTGCCACCAGCAGAGGTTCCTCCAGGGCCTACACCTTC. As protein: CATSRGSSRAYTF.